The entry below gives a single T cell receptor beta chain sequence along with its context. This clone came up once. Its antigen is still unknown. Base qualities are not at hand, and no much larger clone is one base apart. The cohort consisted of hundreds of healthy bone marrow donors. At the time of sampling, all cohort members were nominally healthy, though unrecorded immune exposures were likely present. The donor tested CMV seropositive and was one of the 289 seropositive cohort members. Each donor provided a peripheral blood sample, and peripheral blood mononuclear cells were used for TCR beta sequencing. Genomic DNA extraction from the blood cell samples was performed with the Qiagen DNeasy Blood Extraction Kit. These data belong to a study of cytomegalovirus exposure and HLA in healthy donors (dated by TCRdb to the late 2010s). Notes on the research overall: In an earlier analysis of under 600 of the donors, 276 Gb of sequence data and 100 million or so unique TCR beta sequences from 150 million to 200 million T cells were reported. An early release that covered about 640 HLA-typed donors contained about 290 gigabases of sequencing data and tens of millions of unique TCR sequences. The genetic ancestry cluster associated with self-reported Caucasian donors included over 80% of the 398 genotyped donors. The study aimed to test whether cataloging public T cell receptors could reveal signatures of past pathogen exposure. Using immunosequencing, the study profiled T cell repertoires from 666 subjects and related those repertoires to cytomegalovirus serostatus. Along with the approximately 670-subject first cohort, a separate validation cohort of approximately 110 different subjects was used. To predict cytomegalovirus infection status, the study brought together high-throughput TCR immunosequencing, statistical association of individual TCRs with disease status, and machine learning. A later analysis re-analyzed previously published TCR beta repertoires from 660 or so donors and added high-resolution HLA genotyping to study TCR occurrence patterns. Rather than using new phenotypic data, the later analysis identified candidate immune exposures from TCR beta sequences and from how often those sequences occurred across donors. An earlier analysis of around 540 of the donors applied high-throughput TCR beta sequencing to assess whether each TCR beta V gene segment acted as functional or pseudogenic. Donor age, sex, ethnicity and CMV serostatus were compiled alongside the repertoire data. A later genetic analysis used genome-wide SNP genotypes for 398 of the 666 donors, treating that subset as a discovery cohort. Every repertoire in the discovery cohort had been generated on one and the same sequencing platform. HLA typing included class I and class II loci at four-digit resolution. The number of donors typed differed by locus, with roughly 620-630 for A, B, C, DRB1 and DQB1, around 500 for DQA1, approximately 580 for DPA1, and over 400 for DPB1. Roughly 5 DR-DQ haplotypes were treated as single units for association and clustering because of strong linkage in the cohort. Across 300 to 400 genotyped donors of the cohort, an average of about 250,000 unique TCR beta nucleotide sequences per donor were sequenced, and 15% to 20% of those sequences were non-productive. Broader findings and caveats from the paper: In a later analysis, over 15,000 TCR beta sequences were associated with specific HLA alleles at a false discovery rate of 0.05. Because counts were too low, roughly 16 rarely observed V segments, including chromosome 9 orphons, were excluded from the earlier analysis of several hundred of the donors. The only immune exposure information available for the cohort was CMV serostatus. The classifier was reported to diagnose cytomegalovirus status with high specificity and sensitivity in both the original and validation cohorts. A later analysis reported that several top co-occurrence clusters appeared linked to parvovirus B19, influenza, CMV and Epstein-Barr virus. Most CMV-associated TCR beta chains appeared to be HLA-restricted in a later analysis, and the HLA associations seemed to be driven largely by CMV exposure. In a later analysis, HLA-associated TCR beta chains showed more clonal expansion and lower generation probabilities than non-associated chains that were equally common. V-gene and J-gene trimming of TCR beta chains was associated with a missense DCLRE1C variant in a later genetic analysis, and the association was replicated in an independent cohort. Some IMGT-functional V segments, including TRBV6-2 and TRBV6-3, could not be told apart with the 87-base-pair reads, so those segments were excluded. In an earlier analysis of approximately 590 of the donors, most TCR beta V segments appeared in productive rearrangements about 87% or about 30% of the time, broadly matching IMGT annotations. Across donors, most TCR sequences were observed very rarely, whereas some public TCRs were present in many individuals. A later genetic analysis reported fewer N-insertions in productive TCRs among donors in an Asian-associated ancestry cluster than the roughly 690-donor mean. A few of the identified cytomegalovirus-associated TCR beta chains were confirmed in vitro to be specific for cytomegalovirus antigens. Presence/absence analyses assumed roughly uniform sequencing depth across donors, an assumption that may not hold. The study listed 164 TCR beta chains as associated with cytomegalovirus. Because some donors lacked HLA typing at each locus, the association tests relied only on the typed subset. Linkage disequilibrium might explain the correlated functional status among segregating V segments, but an unknown experimental factor could not be ruled out. Assigning TCR associations to individual alleles was difficult when HLA alleles, especially DR and DQ, strongly co-occurred. According to a later analysis, TCR association rates differed among HLA loci, with DRB1 alleles showing the most associated TCRs and HLA-C alleles showing the fewest. This cohort had only TCR beta chains sequenced, and the lack of alpha or paired-chain data limited which features could be detected. A further reported finding was that TCR beta sequences accurately predicted the HLA-A and HLA-B alleles for most subjects in the first cohort. It was suggested by the authors that the approach could potentially be generalized to other disease states and immunological phenotypes. A cluster of highly shared sequence variants was judged likely to be a technical artifact of the sequencing pipeline.

The method behind the library was the immunoSEQ multiplex PCR assay. For the multiplex PCR, a mixture combining 60 forward primers for TCR Vbeta segments and 13 reverse primers for TCR Jbeta segments was used. Amplification of the CDR3 region of rearranged TCR beta genes was performed with a multiplex PCR assay on genomic DNA. On the Illumina HiSeq System, the amplified TCR beta libraries were sequenced as 87-base-pair reads. On the authors' methods: In a later analysis, tens of millions of unique TCR beta chains were counted across the roughly 670 repertoires, and around 11 million of these chains were shared by at least two donors. Raw reads were error-corrected and collapsed into unique sequences by a nearest-neighbor algorithm in which closely related sequences were merged to remove PCR and sequencing errors. CDR3 sequences were aligned to IMGT reference sequences to assign V, D and J gene segments. Each retained sequence needed at least a six-nucleotide match to both a V gene segment and a J gene segment. Rearrangements were classified as productive when the CDR3 lacked stop codons and remained in frame with V and J, and all other rearrangements were classified as non-productive. Following IMGT convention, CDR3 was defined as the stretch from the second conserved V-encoded cysteine up to the conserved J-encoded phenylalanine. Sequences without an unambiguous match to a single V gene segment were excluded from the earlier analysis of a few hundred of the donors. In an earlier analysis of roughly 500 of the donors, V segments were called functional above 56.7% productive rearrangements and were called segregating when the between-donor standard deviation exceeded 5%. A statistical classification framework was developed to diagnose cytomegalovirus status using the catalog of TCR beta chain sequences. In a later analysis, V and J genes were assigned by comparing TCR nucleotide sequences against IMGT/GENE-DB human TR gene sequences. In a later analysis, CDR3 sequences and most-parsimonious VDJ recombination scenarios were assigned using the TCRdist pipeline. In a later analysis, every TCR beta chain was defined by the combination of its CDR3 amino acid sequence and its V-gene family, and reads without a unique V-gene family were dropped. In a later analysis, approximately 590 highly shared, low-generation-probability nucleotide sequences were removed to address suspected cross-contamination and a sequencing artifact. In a later analysis, a clonal expansion index was calculated for each public chain from normalized within-repertoire ranks of inferred template counts. Generation probabilities in a later analysis came from a VDJ recombination model fitted to out-of-frame rearrangements, and those results were checked against IGoR. Hypergeometric tests were used in a later analysis to score TCR-TCR, TCR-HLA and TCR-CMV co-occurrence, with a repertoire-size bias correction applied to the TCR pairs. False discovery rates were estimated in a later analysis by permuting HLA or CMV assignments 20 times. In a later analysis, co-occurring TCRs were grouped using DBSCAN, with TCRdist sequence similarity added in when clustering inside HLA-allele-positive subsets. Repertoires with fewer than 30,000 or more than 120,000 public chains were left out of co-occurrence clustering, as were a few repertoires with anomalous nucleotide sharing. In TCRdb, the immuneACCESS table is reduced to in-frame sequences with V and J assigned. These tables do not hold every clone; where another copy was compared, an unresolved V gene accounts for under half, and the others remain unexplained. V and J calls plus clone size are reproduced from that table; the DNA served to infer D and trimming. Within this sample are roughly 110,000 clones, with around three quarters of them counted one time only. The leading ten clones occupy about 2.7% of the sample.

The V and J ends are trimmed by 4 bases and 1 base, leaving 9 bases between them. For CDR1 and CDR2, the germline V gene lists SGHDT and YYEEEE. The CDR3, cysteine through phenylalanine, is 13 amino acids long. The CDR3 DNA has 39 bases and is translated from base 1. The rearrangement combines TRBV5-6 with TRBJ2-7, and TRBD1 may be the D gene, going by 6 matching bases. Sequencing used PBMCs. The receptor comes from a woman under 30 in good health and CMV-seropositive. CDR3 loop: CASSPDRSYEQYF. At the DNA level, the sequence is TGTGCCAGCAGCCCGGACAGATCCTACGAGCAGTACTTC.